This TCR beta chain is from a study of T cell responses to AZD1222 COVID-19 vaccine. Points from the study as a whole: Nearly half of spike-specific TCRs reportedly go after variant regions that carry no mutations. The donor cohort was predominantly white British with a female majority, and clonal diversity may have been underestimated. Baseline antibody screening turned up just 6 or 7 seropositive AZD1222 recipients. Increases in Spike-specific TCR breadth and depth were seen after two AZD1222 doses.

A remark on this clone: Its antigen remains unidentified.

Assay used: immunoSEQ multiplex PCR; TCRdb lists only in-frame clones, some missing. This repertoire shows some 80,000 clones, about 87% found once; its top ten account for more than 8%. The CDR3 is 13 residues long. Germline CDR1 is SNHLY and CDR2 is FYNNEI. V was clipped by 7 bases and J by 4 bases, with 14 bases between them. The input for sequencing was peripheral blood, taken 28 days after the second dose of the MenACWY control vaccine. The sequence came from an adult who received the MenACWY meningococcal vaccine as a control. J is TRBJ2-7 and V is TRBV2; the D gene is possibly TRBD1 (6 bases). The CDR3: CASTTAGVYEQYF. The CDR3 region has the DNA TGTGCCAGCACTACCGCAGGGGTGTACGAGCAGTACTTC.